The 8 T cell receptor beta chains reported below all come from one sample, sequenced in a study of CD8+CD57+ T cells in acquired aplastic anemia. For CDR3 and TCR beta VDJ profiling, genomic DNA was the template used. MiXCR, run by TCRdb on the reads, gives a single entry per CDR3 protein. The table has a few hundred thousand distinct CDR3 sequences, 65% to 80% seen once. Input material: sorted CD4+, CD8+, or CD8+CD57+ T cells (not recorded which) from PBMCs. The receptors stem from a human donor in good health, serving as a control.

The CDR3 DNA is TGCAGTGCTGGCTACACTGACGGGATCGCGGATACGCAGTATTTT. Translating gives CSAGYTDGIADTQYF. The chain combines TRBV20-1 with TRBJ2-3, with D perhaps matching TRBD2 (5 bases). From germline, CDR1 is DFQATT and CDR2 SNEGSKA (reference sequence). The germline V and J ends were trimmed by 5 bases and 6 bases, with 21 bases remaining between them. This CDR3 comprises 15 residues.

In its sample, this clonotype was seen many times. At one end, the junction sequence differs from germline, possibly due to a read error. The J gene is TRBJ2-2, the V gene TRBV7-7; 8 bases map to TRBD1. The germline gives CDR1 SSHAT, CDR2 FNYEAQ (reference sequence). The CDR3 runs 14 residues. The CDR3 nucleotides read TGTGCTAGCAGCACTAGACAGGGGACAGGGGAGCTGTTTTTT. Translation: CASSTRQGTGELFF. The full variable domain, with the rest looked up from reference TRBV7-7 and TRBJ2-2, is GAGVSQSPRYKVTKRGQDVTLRCDPISSHATLYWYQQALGQGPEFLTYFNYEAQPDKSGLPSDRFSAERPEGSISTLTIQRTEQRDSAMYRCASSTRQGTGELFFGEGSRLTVL.

This chain joins TRBV5-5 and TRBJ1-4, with unresolved D. The CDR3 loop spans 16 amino acids. Germline CDR1 SGHKS, CDR2 YYEKEE (reference sequence). The V and J ends lost 4 bases and 3 bases respectively, with 16 bases between them. The CDR3 region is CASSQHGREANEKLFF. The DNA for the CDR3 is TGTGCCAGCAGCCAACATGGGCGGGAGGCTAATGAAAAACTGTTTTTT.

This clonotype was detected many times. This chain joins TRBV27 and TRBJ1-2, with TRBD1 matching 9 bases. V gave up 4 bases and J gave up 2 bases; unmatched junction bases: 5. CDR1 is MNHEY, CDR2 SMNVEV, per germline (reference sequence). CDR3 length equals 15 residues. The CDR3: CASSYIGTGNYGYTF. The DNA for the CDR3 is TGTGCCAGCAGTTACATCGGGACAGGGAACTATGGCTACACCTTC.

This clonotype has only one observation. This chain connects TRBV19 to TRBJ1-1; D perhaps matches TRBD1 (6 bases). CDR1 LNHDA and CDR2 SQIVND come from the germline V gene (reference sequence). CDR3 length: 11 residues. Trimming cost V 9 bases and J 10 bases, with 15 bases left between them. The chain's CDR3 is CASLRYRAAFF. CDR3 bases: TGTGCCAGCCTCCGTTACAGGGCAGCTTTCTTT.

Note on this clonotype: The junction shows a germline mismatch at one end, possibly a read error. The chain carries TRBV10-3 and TRBJ2-7; the D gene is possibly TRBD2 (6 bases). There are 14 residues in the CDR3. CDR1 is ENHRY and CDR2 is SYGVKD in the germline V gene. The CDR3 protein is CASSSTTRGYEQYF. The DNA for the CDR3 is TGTGCCAGCAGTTCGACAACGCGGGGCTACGAGCAGTACTTC.

The chain uses TRBV15 and TRBJ2-7; TRBD1 or TRBD2 may be the D gene (5 bases each). The length of the CDR3 is 14 residues. CDR1 is LNHNV and CDR2 is YYDKDF in the germline V gene (reference sequence). CDR3: CASSRDGSSYEQYF. The CDR3 DNA follows: TGTGCGTCCAGCAGGGACGGCAGCTCCTACGAGCAGTACTTC.

This chain uses TRBV12-3 or TRBV12-4 with TRBJ2-7; D gene unclear. With 6 bases removed from V and 3 bases from J, the gap between germline ends came to 12 bases. CDR3 length: 13 amino acids. The chain's CDR3 is CASSPAGHYEQYF. CDR3 DNA: TGTGCCAGCAGCCCCGCCGGGCACTACGAGCAGTACTTC.